This T cell receptor (beta chain) comes out of a study of CD8 T cells in ankylosing spondylitis. The authors made TCR beta libraries by quantitative 5'-RACE with molecular barcodes. MiXCR was run by TCRdb on the 5' RACE reads, yielding one entry per CDR3 protein. The repertoire has about 240,000 distinct CDR3 sequences, about 11% of them found once; the top ten carry around 7%. This clonotype was seen a handful of times. No antigen is known for it. Trimming took 4 bases from V and 3 from J; bases not matched to a gene: 6. The CDR3 spans 15 residues. The germline CDR1 and CDR2 sequences are SGHRS and YFSETQ. General study findings and limits: One TCR beta motif, made up of about 8 highly homologous variants, appeared characteristic of ankylosing spondylitis blood. CD8+ by phenotype, disease-linked clones were relatively rare in peripheral blood. Previous work reported some of these motif variants in the synovial fluid and blood of reactive arthritis.

The sequenced sample was blood, either unsorted or a sorted T cell fraction (not recorded which). The sequence derives from a male donor with ankylosing spondylitis or in good health (not recorded which). V usage is TRBV5-1 and J usage is TRBJ2-7; TRBD2 aligns across 11 bases. The CDR3 sequence: CASSVTSGGFYEQYF. Written as DNA, the CDR3 is TGCGCCAGCAGCGTTACTAGCGGGGGCTTCTACGAGCAGTACTTC.